A single T cell receptor beta chain is shown here with its context. These data belong to a study of blood T cell repertoires in COVID-19. Here immunoSEQ multiplex PCR was the method, and the copy in TCRdb shows in-frame clones only, minus some. In the table there are 80,000 to 95,000 clones, approximately 86% of which are singletons. Trimming took off 3 bases at V and 4 bases at J, with 10 bases between the two ends. The CDR3 has 13 residues. Germline V lookup: CDR1 SGHNT, CDR2 YYREEE (reference sequence). The receptor's source is a woman aged 45-60 years with active or convalescent COVID-19. Sample: peripheral blood. The rearrangement joins TRBV5-4 to TRBJ1-2; possibly TRBD1 for D (5 bases). The DNA of the CDR3 is TGTGCCAGCAGCTCCGAGCAGGGCTATGGCTACACCTTC. It translates to CASSSEQGYGYTF.